The next 2 T cell receptor beta chains were all read from a single sample in a study of control samples from healthy donors and cancer patients. Sequencing was performed with immunoSEQ multiplex PCR; in TCRdb, only in-frame clones are kept and a portion is missing. Of around 150,000 clones in the sample, over 90% were seen once. Sequencing was done on a sample of blood. The source of these receptors is a woman aged 25-40 years in good health.

V and J are TRBV6-1 and TRBJ2-1, with D maybe TRBD1 (5 bases). V was pared by 3 bases and J by 0 bases, with 18 bases between. Looked up from germline, CDR1 is MNHNS and CDR2 is SASEGT. CDR3 length equals 18 residues. The CDR3 DNA reads as TGTGCCAGCAGTGAGTTGGGGCACCTGGGCAGCTCCTACAATGAGCAGTTCTTC. Translated, it gives CASSELGHLGSSYNEQFF.

The J gene is TRBJ2-2, the V gene TRBV11-3, with D possibly being TRBD1 (5 bases). V lost 6 bases and J 3 bases, leaving 5 bases between the germline ends. Germline V lookup: CDR1 SGHNT, CDR2 YENEEA. The CDR3 loop spans 12 amino acids. The chain's CDR3 is CASRGHTGELFF. As DNA, the CDR3 is TGTGCCAGCAGGGGGCACACCGGGGAGCTGTTTTTT.